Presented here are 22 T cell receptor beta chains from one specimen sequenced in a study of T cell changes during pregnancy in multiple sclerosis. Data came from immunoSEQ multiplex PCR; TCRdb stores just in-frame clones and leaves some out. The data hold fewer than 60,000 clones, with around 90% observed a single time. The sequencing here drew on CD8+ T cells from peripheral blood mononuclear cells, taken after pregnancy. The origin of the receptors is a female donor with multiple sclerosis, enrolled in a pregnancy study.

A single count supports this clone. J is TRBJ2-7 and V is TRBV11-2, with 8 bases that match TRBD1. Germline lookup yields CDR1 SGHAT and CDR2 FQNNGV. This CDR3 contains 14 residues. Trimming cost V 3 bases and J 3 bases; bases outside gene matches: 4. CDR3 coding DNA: TGTGCCAGCAGCTTTGGACAGGGATACTACGAGCAGTACTTC. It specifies CASSFGQGYYEQYF.

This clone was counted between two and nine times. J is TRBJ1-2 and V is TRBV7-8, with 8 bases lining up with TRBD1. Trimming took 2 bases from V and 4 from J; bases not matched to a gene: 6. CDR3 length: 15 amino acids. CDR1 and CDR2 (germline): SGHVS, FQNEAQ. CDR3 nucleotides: TGTGCCAGCAGCTTACAGGGGGCGACTCCCTATGGCTACACCTTC. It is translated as CASSLQGATPYGYTF.

CDR3 DNA: TGCGCCAGCAGCCAAGACGGACTAGCTTTCGACGAGCAGTACTTC. Translating gives CASSQDGLAFDEQYF. This chain joins TRBV4-1 and TRBJ2-7, with TRBD2 identical over 8 bases. CDR3 length equals 15 residues. V trimming: 0 bases; J trimming: 5 bases; junction bases outside the gene matches: 6. Germline lookup yields CDR1 MGHRA and CDR2 YSYEKL.

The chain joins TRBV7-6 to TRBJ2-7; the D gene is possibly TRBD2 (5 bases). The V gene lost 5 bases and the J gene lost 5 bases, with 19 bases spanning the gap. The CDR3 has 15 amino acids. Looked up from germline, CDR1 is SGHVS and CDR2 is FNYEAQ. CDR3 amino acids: CASSPHTGYDNEQYF. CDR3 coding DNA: TGTGCCAGCAGCCCACATACGGGGTATGATAACGAGCAGTACTTC.

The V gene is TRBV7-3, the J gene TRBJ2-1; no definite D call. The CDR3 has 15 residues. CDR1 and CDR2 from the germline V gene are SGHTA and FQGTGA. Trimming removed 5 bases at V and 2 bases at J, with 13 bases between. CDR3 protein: CASSADFLAYNEQFF. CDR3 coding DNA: TGTGCCAGCAGCGCAGATTTCCTCGCCTACAATGAGCAGTTCTTC.

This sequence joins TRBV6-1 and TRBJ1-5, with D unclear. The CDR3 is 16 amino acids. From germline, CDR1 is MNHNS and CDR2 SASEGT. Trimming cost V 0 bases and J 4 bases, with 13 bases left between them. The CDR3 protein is CASSEATNSANQPQHF. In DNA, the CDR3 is TGTGCCAGCAGTGAAGCAACGAATTCAGCGAATCAGCCCCAGCATTTT.

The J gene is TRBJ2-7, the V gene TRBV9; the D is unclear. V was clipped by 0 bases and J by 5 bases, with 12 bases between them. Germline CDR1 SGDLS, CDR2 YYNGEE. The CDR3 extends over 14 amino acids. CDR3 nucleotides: TGTGCCAGCAGCGTAGGAGGCTCCCCGCACGAGCAGTACTTC. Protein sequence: CASSVGGSPHEQYF.

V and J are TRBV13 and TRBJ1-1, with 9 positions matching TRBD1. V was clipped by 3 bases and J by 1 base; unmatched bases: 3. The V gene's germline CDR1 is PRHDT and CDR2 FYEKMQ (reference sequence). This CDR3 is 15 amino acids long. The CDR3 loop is CASSLGDRENTEAFF. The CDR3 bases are TGTGCCAGCAGCTTGGGGGACAGGGAGAACACTGAAGCTTTCTTT.

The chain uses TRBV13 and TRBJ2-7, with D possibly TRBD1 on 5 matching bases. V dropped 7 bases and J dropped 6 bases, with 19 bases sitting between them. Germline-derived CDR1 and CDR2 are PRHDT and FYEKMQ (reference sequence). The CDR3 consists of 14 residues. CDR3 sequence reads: CASKMTDRDTEQYF. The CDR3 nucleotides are TGTGCCAGCAAAATGACAGACCGCGACACCGAGCAGTACTTC.

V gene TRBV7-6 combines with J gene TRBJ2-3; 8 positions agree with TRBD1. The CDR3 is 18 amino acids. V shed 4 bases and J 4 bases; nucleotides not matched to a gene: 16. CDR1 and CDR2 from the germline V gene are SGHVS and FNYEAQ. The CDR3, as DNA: TGTGCCAGCAGCTCCTCCACAGGGGGTTTGGGCTTCGCAGATACGCAGTATTTT. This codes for CASSSSTGGLGFADTQYF. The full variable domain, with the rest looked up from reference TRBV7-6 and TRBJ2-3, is GAGVSQSPRYKVTKRGQDVALRCDPISGHVSLYWYRQALGQGPEFLTYFNYEAQQDKSGLPNDRFSAERPEGSISTLTIQRTEQRDSAMYRCASSSSTGGLGFADTQYFGPGTRLTVL.

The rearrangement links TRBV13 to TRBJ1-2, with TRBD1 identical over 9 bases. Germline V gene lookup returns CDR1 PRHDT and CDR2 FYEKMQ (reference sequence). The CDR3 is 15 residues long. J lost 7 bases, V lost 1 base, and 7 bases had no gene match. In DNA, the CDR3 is TGTGCCAGCAGCTTAGTCCCCACAGGGGGCTCTGGCTACACCTTC. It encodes CASSLVPTGGSGYTF.

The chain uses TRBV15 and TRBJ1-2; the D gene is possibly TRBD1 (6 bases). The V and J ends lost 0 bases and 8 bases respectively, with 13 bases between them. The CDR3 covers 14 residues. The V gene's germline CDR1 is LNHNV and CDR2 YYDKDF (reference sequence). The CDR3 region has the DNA TGTGCCACCAGCAGAGATCGGGGGGCTCGGGGCTACACCTTC. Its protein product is CATSRDRGARGYTF. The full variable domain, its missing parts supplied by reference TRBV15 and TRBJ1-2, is DAMVIQNPRYQVTQFGKPVTLSCSQTLNHNVMYWYQQKSSQAPKLLFHYYDKDFNNEADTPDNFQSRRPNTSFCFLDIRSPGLGDTAMYLCATSRDRGARGYTFGSGTRLTVV.

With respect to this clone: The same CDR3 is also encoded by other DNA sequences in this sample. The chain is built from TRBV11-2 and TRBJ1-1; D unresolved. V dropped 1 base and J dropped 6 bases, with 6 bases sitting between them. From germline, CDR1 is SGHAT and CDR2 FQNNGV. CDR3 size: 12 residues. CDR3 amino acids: CASSLGLPEAFF. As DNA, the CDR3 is TGTGCCAGCAGCTTAGGTCTCCCTGAAGCTTTCTTT.

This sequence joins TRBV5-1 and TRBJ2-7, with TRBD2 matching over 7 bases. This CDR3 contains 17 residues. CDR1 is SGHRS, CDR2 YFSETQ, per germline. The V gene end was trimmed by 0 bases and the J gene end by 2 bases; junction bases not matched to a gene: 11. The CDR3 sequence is CASSLAVAGEWPYEQYF. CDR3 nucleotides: TGCGCCAGCAGCTTGGCCGTGGCGGGGGAATGGCCCTACGAGCAGTACTTC.

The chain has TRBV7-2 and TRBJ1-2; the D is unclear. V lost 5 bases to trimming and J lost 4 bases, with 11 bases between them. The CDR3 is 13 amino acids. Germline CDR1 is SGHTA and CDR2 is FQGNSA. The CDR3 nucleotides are TGTGCCAGCAGCCCTAGTACTAGCTATGGCTACACCTTC. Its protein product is CASSPSTSYGYTF.

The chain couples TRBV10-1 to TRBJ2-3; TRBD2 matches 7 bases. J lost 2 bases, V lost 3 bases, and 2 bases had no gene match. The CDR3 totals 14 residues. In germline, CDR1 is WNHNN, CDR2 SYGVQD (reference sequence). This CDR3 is CASSDGTTTDTQYF. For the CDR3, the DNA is TGCGCCAGCAGTGATGGGACTACCACAGATACGCAGTATTTT.

The CDR3 coding sequence is TGCGCCAGCAGCCCTGGACAGGGAGAGGAGACCCAGTACTTC. Protein sequence: CASSPGQGEETQYF. The rearrangement links TRBV5-1 to TRBJ2-5; 8 nucleotides match TRBD1. The germline V gene has CDR1 SGHRS and CDR2 YFSETQ. The junction had 7 bases not matched to a gene; V was cut back by 4 bases and J by 5 bases. The CDR3 is 14 amino acids.

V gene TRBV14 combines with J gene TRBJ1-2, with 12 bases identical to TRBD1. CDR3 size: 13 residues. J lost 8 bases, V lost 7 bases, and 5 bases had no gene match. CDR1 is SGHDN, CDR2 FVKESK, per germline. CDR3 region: CASTLGQGAGYTF. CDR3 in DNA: TGTGCCAGCACCCTGGGACAGGGGGCAGGCTACACCTTC.

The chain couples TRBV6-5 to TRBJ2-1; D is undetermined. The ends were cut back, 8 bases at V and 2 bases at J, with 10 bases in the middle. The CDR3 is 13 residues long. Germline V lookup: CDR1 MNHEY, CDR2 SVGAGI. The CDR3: CASGPSAYNEQFF. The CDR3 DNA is TGTGCCAGCGGTCCATCAGCCTACAATGAGCAGTTCTTC.

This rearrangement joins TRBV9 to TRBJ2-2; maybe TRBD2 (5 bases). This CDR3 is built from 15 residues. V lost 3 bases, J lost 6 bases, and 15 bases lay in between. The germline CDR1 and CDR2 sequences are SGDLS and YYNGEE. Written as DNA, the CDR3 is TGTGCCAGCAGCGGAGGGCCCGGTATGGCCGGGGAGCTGTTTTTT. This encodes CASSGGPGMAGELFF.

CDR3 nucleotides: TGTGCCAGCAGCGTGCGGACAGACCCCAGCTCCTACAATGAGCAGTTCTTC. It specifies CASSVRTDPSSYNEQFF. This rearrangement joins TRBV9 to TRBJ2-1; possible D gene TRBD1, 6 bases. The germline V and J ends were trimmed by 2 bases and 0 bases, with 15 bases remaining between them. The CDR3 runs 17 residues. Per the germline V gene, CDR1 is SGDLS and CDR2 is YYNGEE.

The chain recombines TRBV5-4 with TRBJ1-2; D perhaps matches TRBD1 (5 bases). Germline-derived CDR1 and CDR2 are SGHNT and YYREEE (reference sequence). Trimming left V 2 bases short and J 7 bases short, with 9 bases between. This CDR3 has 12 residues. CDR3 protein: CASSFGAGGYTF. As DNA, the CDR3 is TGTGCCAGCAGCTTTGGGGCCGGTGGCTACACCTTC. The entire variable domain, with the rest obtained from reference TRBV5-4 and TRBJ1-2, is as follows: ETGVTQSPTHLIKTRGQQVTLRCSSQSGHNTVSWYQQALGQGPQFIFQYYREEENGRGNFPPRFSGLQFPNYSSELNVNALELDDSALYLCASSFGAGGYTFGSGTRLTVV.